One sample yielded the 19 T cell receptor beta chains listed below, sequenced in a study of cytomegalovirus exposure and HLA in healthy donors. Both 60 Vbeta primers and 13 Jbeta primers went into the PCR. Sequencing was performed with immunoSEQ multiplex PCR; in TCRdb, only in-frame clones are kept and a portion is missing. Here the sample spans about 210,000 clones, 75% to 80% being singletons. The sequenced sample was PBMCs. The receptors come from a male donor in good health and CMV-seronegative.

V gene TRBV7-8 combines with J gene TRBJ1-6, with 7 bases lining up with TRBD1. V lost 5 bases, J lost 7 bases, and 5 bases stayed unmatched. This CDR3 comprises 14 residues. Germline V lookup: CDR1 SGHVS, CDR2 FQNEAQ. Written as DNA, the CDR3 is TGTGCCAGCAGCGAGACAGGGATGAATTCACCCCTCCACTTT. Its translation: CASSETGMNSPLHF.

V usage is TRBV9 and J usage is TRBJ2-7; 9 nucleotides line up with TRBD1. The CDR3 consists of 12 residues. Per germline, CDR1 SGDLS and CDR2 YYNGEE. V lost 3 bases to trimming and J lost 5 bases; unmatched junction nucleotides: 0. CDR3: CASSGQGDEQYF. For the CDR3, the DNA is TGTGCCAGCAGCGGACAGGGGGACGAGCAGTACTTC.

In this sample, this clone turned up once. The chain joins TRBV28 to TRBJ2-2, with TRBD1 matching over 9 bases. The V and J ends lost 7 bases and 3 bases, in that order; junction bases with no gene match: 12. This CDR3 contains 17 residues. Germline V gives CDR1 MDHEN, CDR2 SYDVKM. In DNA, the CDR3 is TGTGCCAGCACCCCTTTCTCCGGGACAGGGCACACCGGGGAGCTGTTTTTT. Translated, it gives CASTPFSGTGHTGELFF.

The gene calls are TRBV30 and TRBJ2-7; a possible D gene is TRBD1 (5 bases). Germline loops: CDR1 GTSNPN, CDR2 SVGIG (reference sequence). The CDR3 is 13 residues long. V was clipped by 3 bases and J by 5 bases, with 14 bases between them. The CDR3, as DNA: TGTGCCTGGAGGCCGTCCAGGGTACACGAGCAGTACTTC. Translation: CAWRPSRVHEQYF.

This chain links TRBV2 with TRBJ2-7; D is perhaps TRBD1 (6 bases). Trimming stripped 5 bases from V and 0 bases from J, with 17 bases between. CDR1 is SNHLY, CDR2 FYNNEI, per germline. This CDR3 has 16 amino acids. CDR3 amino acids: CASSFDRSEISYEQYF. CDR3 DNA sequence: TGTGCCAGCAGTTTCGACAGGAGCGAAATCTCCTACGAGCAGTACTTC.

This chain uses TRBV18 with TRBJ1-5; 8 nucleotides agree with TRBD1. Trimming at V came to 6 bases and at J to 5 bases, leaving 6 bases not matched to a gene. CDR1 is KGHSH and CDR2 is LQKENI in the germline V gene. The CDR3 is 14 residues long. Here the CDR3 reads CASSLTGDDQPQHF. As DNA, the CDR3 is TGTGCCAGCTCCCTGACAGGGGACGATCAGCCCCAGCATTTT.

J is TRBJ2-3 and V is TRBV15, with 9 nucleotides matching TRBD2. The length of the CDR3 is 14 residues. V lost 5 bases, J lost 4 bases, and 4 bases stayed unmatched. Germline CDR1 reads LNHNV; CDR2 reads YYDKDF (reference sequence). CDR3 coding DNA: TGTGCCACCAGCGGTAGCGGGAGAGCAGATACGCAGTATTTT. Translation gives CATSGSGRADTQYF.

CDR3 nucleotides: TGTGCCAGCTCACCTCAGGGGGCTTCTGGCTACACCTTC. Protein product: CASSPQGASGYTF. The chain carries TRBV18 and TRBJ1-2; 8 bases are a match to TRBD1. The length of the CDR3 is 13 residues. V was pared by 3 bases and J by 7 bases, with 4 bases of the junction left unmatched. The germline V gene encodes CDR1 KGHSH and CDR2 LQKENI.

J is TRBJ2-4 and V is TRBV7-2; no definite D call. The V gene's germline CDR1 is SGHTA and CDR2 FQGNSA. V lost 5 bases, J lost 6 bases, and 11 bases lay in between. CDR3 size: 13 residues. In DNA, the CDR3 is TGTGCCAGCAGCCCGAGACATGGAAACATTCAGTACTTC. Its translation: CASSPRHGNIQYF.

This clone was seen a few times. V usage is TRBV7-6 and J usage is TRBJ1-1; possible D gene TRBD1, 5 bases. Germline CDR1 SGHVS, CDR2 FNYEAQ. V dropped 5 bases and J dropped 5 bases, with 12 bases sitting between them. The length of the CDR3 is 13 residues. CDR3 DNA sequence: TGTGCCAGCAGCAAAGGACAAGTAACTGAAGCTTTCTTT. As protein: CASSKGQVTEAFF.

Written as DNA, the CDR3 is TGCGCCAGCAGCTTGAGGGGCGGGAGTTTCCCAGATACGCAGTATTTT. This codes for CASSLRGGSFPDTQYF. The chain combines TRBV5-1 with TRBJ2-3; 7 bases map to TRBD2. The V gene's germline CDR1 is SGHRS and CDR2 YFSETQ. The CDR3 runs to 16 residues. The ends lost 1 base at V and 4 bases at J; junction bases unmatched: 9.

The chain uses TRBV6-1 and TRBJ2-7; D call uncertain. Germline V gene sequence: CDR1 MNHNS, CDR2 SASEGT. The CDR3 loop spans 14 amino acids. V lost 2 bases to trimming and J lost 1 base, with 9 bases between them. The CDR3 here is CASSENGRSYEQYF. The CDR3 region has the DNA TGTGCCAGCAGTGAAAATGGCCGATCCTACGAGCAGTACTTC.

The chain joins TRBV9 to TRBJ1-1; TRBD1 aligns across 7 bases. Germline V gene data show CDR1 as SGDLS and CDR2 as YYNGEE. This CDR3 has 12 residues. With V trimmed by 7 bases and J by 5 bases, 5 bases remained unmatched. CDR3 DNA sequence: TGTGCCAGCTCCAGGGGGTATACTGAAGCTTTCTTT. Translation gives CASSRGYTEAFF.

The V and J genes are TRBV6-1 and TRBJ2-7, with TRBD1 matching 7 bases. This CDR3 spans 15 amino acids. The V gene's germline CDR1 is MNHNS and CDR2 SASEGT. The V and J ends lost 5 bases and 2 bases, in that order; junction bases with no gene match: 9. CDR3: CASSPTPGQTYEQYF. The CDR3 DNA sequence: TGTGCCAGCAGTCCAACACCGGGACAGACCTACGAGCAGTACTTC.

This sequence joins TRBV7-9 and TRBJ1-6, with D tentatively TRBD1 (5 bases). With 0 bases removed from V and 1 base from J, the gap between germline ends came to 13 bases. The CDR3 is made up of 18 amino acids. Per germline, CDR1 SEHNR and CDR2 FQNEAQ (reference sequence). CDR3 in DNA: TGTGCCAGCAGCTTAGCGGCAGGGTTTGGTTCCTATAATTCACCCCTCCACTTT. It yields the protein CASSLAAGFGSYNSPLHF.

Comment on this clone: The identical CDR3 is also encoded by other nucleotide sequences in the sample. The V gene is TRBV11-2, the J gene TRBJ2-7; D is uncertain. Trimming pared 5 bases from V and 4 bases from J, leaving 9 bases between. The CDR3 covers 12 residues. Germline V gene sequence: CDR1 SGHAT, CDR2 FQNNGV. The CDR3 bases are TGTGCCAGCAGCCCCCCCGGGTACGAGCAGTACTTC. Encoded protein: CASSPPGYEQYF. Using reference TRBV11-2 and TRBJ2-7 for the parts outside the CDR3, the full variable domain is EAGVAQSPRYKIIEKRQSVAFWCNPISGHATLYWYQQILGQGPKLLIQFQNNGVVDDSQLPKDRFSAERLKGVDSTLKIQPAKLEDSAVYLCASSPPGYEQYFGPGTRLTVT.

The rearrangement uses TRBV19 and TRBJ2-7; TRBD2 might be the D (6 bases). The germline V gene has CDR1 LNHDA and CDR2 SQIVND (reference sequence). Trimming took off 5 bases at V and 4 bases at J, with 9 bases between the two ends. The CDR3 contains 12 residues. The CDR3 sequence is CASSSGRYEQYF. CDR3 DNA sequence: TGTGCCAGTAGTTCGGGGAGGTACGAGCAGTACTTC.

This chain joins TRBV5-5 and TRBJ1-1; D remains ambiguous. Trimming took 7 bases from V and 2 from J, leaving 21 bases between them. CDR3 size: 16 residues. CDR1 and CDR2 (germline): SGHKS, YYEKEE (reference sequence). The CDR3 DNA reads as TGTGCCAGCTCCCTGGAGGGCAGGAGCACAAACACTGAAGCTTTCTTT. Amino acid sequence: CASSLEGRSTNTEAFF. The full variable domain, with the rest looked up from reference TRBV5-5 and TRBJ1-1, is DAGVTQSPTHLIKTRGQQVTLRCSPISGHKSVSWYQQVLGQGPQFIFQYYEKEERGRGNFPDRFSARQFPNYSSELNVNALLLGDSALYLCASSLEGRSTNTEAFFGQGTRLTVV.

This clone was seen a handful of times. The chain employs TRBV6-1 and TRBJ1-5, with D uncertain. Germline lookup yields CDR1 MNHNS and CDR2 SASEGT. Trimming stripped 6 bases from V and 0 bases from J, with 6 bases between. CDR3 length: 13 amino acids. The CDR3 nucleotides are TGTGCCAGCAGACGGTCTAGCAATCAGCCCCAGCATTTT. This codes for CASRRSSNQPQHF.